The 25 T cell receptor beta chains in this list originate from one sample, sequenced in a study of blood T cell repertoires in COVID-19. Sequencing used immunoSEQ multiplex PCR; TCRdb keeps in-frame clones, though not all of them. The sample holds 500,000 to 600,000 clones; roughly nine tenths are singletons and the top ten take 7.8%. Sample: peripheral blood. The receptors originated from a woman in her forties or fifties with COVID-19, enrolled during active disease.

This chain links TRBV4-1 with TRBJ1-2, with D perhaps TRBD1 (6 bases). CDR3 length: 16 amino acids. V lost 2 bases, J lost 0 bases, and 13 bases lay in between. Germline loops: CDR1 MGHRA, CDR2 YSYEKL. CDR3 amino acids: CASSQNIQGTNYGYTF. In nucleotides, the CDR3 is TGCGCCAGCAGCCAAAACATACAGGGTACTAACTATGGCTACACCTTC.

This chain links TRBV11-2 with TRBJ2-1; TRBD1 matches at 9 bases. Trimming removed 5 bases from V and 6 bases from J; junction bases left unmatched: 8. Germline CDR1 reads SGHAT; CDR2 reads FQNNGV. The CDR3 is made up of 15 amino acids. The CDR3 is CASSNRLDRGNEQFF. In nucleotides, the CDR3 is TGTGCCAGCAGCAATCGCCTGGACAGGGGCAATGAGCAGTTCTTC.

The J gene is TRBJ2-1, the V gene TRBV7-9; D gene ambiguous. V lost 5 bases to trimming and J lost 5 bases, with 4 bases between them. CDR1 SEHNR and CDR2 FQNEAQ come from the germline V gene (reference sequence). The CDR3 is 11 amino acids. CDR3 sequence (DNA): TGTGCCAGCAGCCTCGACAATGAGCAGTTCTTC. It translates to CASSLDNEQFF.

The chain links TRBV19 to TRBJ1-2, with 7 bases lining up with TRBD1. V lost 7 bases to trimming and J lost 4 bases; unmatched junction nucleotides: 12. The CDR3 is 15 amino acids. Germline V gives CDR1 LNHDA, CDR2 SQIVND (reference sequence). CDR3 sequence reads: CASTPVGQAIYGYTF. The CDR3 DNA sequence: TGTGCCAGTACCCCGGTTGGACAGGCGATCTATGGCTACACCTTC.

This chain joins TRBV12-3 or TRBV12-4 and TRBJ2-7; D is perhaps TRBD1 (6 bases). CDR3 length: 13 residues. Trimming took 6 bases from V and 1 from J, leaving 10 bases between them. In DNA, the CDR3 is TGTGCCAGCAGCCCCACAGGGTCCTACGAGCAGTACTTC. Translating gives CASSPTGSYEQYF.

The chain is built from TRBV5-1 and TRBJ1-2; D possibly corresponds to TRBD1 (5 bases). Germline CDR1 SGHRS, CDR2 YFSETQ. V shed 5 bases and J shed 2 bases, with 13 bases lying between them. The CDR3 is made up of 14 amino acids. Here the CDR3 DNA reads TGCGCCAGCAGTCTCGGGGGGGTAAACTATGGCTACACCTTC. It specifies CASSLGGVNYGYTF. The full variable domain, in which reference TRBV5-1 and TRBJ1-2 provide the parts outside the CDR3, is KAGVTQTPRYLIKTRGQQVTLSCSPISGHRSVSWYQQTPGQGLQFLFEYFSETQRNKGNFPGRFSGRQFSNSRSEMNVSTLELGDSALYLCASSLGGVNYGYTFGSGTRLTVV.

CDR3 residues: CASSIDMGRETQYF. The CDR3 nucleotides read TGTGCCAGTAGTATCGACATGGGGCGGGAGACCCAGTACTTC. The chain joins TRBV19 to TRBJ2-5, with D possibly being TRBD1 (5 bases). Germline V gene lookup returns CDR1 LNHDA and CDR2 SQIVND (reference sequence). The CDR3 is 14 residues long. Between the trimmed V and J ends, which lost 3 bases and 5 bases, there was a span of 13 bases.

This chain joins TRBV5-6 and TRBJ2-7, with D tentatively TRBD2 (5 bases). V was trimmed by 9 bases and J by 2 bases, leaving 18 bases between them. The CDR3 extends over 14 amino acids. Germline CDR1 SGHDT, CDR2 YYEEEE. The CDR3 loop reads CATTLREEAYEQYF. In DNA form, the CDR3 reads TGTGCCACCACCCTTCGGGAAGAGGCCTACGAGCAGTACTTC.

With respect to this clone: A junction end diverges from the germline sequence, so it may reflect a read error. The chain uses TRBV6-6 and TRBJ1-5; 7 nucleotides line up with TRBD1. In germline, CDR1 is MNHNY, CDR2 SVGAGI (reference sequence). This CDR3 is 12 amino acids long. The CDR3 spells CASSSGTAPASF. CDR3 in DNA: TGTGCCAGCAGCTCGGGGACAGCTCCAGCCTCTTTT.

DNA of the CDR3: TGTGCCAGCAGCTTATCCCACTACGAGCAGTACTTC. Translation gives CASSLSHYEQYF. The J gene is TRBJ2-7, the V gene TRBV7-9; D uncertain. V dropped 2 bases and J dropped 3 bases, with 5 bases sitting between them. The CDR3 covers 12 residues. The V gene's germline CDR1 is SEHNR and CDR2 FQNEAQ (reference sequence).

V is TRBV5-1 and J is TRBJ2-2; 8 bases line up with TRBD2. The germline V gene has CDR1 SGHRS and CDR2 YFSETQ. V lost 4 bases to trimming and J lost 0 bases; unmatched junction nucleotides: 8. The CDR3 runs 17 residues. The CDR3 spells CASSPIAGLPNTGELFF. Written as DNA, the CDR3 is TGCGCCAGCAGCCCCATAGCGGGGCTACCGAACACCGGGGAGCTGTTTTTT.

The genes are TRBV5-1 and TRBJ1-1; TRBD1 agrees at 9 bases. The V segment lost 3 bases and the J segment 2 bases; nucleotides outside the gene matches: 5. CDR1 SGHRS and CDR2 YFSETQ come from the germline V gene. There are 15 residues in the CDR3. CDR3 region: CASSSTGGYNTEAFF. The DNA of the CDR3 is TGCGCCAGCAGCTCGACAGGGGGATATAACACTGAAGCTTTCTTT.

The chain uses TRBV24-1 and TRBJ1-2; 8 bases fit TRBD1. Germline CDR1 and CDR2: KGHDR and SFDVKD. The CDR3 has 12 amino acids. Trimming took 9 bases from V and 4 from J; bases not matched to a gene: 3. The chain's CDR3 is CATHDRGYGYTF. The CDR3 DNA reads TGTGCCACCCATGACAGGGGCTATGGCTACACCTTC.

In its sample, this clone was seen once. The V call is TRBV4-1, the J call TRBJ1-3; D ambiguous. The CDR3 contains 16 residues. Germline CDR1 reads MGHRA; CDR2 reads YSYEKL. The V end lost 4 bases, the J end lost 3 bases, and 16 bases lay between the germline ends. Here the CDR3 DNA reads TGCGCCAGCAGCCTCGGCGGGGTATTTGGTGGAAACACCATATATTTT. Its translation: CASSLGGVFGGNTIYF.

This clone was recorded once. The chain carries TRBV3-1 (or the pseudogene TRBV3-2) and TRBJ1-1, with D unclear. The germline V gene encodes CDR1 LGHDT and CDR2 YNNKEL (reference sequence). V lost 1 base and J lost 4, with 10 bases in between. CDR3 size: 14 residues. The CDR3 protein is CASSQGGWATEAFF. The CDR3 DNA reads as TGTGCCAGCAGCCAAGGAGGGTGGGCCACTGAAGCTTTCTTT.

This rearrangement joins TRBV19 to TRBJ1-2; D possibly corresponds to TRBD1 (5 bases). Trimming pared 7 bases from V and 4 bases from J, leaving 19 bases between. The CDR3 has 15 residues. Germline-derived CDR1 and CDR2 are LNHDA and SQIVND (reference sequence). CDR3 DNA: TGTGCCAGTAACCCGGTGGGGCCGAGCCTCTATGGCTACACCTTC. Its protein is CASNPVGPSLYGYTF.

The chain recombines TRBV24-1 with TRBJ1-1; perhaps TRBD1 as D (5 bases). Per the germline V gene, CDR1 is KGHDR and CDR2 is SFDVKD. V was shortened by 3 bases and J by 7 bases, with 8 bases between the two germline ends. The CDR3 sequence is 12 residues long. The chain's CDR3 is CATSDPQGEAFF. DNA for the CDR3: TGTGCCACCAGTGATCCTCAGGGTGAAGCTTTCTTT.

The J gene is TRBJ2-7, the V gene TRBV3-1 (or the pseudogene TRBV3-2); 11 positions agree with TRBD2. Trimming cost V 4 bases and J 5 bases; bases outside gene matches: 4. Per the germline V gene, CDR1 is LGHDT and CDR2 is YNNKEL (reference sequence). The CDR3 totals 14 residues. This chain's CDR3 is CASSLSGGAHEQYF. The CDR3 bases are TGTGCCAGCAGCCTTAGCGGGGGGGCCCACGAGCAGTACTTC.

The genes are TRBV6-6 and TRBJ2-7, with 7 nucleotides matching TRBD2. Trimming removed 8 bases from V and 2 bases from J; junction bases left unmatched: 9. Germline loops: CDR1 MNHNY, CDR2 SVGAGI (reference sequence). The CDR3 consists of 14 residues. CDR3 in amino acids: CASSPGEGPYEQYF. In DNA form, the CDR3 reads TGTGCCAGCTCCCCGGGGGAGGGGCCCTACGAGCAGTACTTC.

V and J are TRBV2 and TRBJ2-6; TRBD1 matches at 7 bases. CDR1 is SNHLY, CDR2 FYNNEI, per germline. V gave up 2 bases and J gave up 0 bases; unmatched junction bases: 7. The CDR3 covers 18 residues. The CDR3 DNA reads TGTGCCAGCAGTGAAATCCGACAGGGCCCCTCTGGGGCCAACGTCCTGACTTTC. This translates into CASSEIRQGPSGANVLTF. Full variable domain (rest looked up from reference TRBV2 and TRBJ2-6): EPEVTQTPSHQVTQMGQEVILRCVPISNHLYFYWYRQILGQKVEFLVSFYNNEISEKSEIFDDQFSVERPDGSNFTLKIRSTKLEDSAMYFCASSEIRQGPSGANVLTFGAGSRLTVL.

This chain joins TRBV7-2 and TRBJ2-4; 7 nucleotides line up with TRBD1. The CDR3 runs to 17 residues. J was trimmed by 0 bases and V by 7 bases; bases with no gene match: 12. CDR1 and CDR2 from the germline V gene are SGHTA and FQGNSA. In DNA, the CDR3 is TGTGCCAGCAACGAACGACAGGGCGACTTAGCCAAAAACATTCAGTACTTC. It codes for CASNERQGDLAKNIQYF.

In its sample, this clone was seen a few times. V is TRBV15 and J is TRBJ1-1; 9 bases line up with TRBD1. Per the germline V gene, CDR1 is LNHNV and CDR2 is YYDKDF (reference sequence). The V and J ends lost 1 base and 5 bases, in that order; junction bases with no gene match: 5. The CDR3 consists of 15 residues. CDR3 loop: CATSRATGGITEAFF. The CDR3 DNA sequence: TGTGCCACCAGCAGAGCTACAGGGGGCATAACTGAAGCTTTCTTT.

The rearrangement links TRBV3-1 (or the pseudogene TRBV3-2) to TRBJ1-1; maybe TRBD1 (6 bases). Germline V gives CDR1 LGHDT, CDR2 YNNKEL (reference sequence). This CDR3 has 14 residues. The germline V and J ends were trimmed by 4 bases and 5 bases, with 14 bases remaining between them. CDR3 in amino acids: CASSLSGTRTEAFF. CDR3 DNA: TGTGCCAGCAGCCTCTCCGGGACAAGAACTGAAGCTTTCTTT.

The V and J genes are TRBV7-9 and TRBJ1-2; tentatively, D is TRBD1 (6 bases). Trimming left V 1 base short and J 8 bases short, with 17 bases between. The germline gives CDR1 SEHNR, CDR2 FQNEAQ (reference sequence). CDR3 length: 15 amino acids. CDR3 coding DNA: TGTGCCAGCAGCTTAGGAAGGGACACTCAGGGCGGCTACACCTTC. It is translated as CASSLGRDTQGGYTF.

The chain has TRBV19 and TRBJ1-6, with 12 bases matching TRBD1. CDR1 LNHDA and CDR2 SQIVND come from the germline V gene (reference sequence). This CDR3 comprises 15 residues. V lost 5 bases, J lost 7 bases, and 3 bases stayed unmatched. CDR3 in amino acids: CASSLGQGANSPLHF. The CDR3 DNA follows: TGTGCCAGTAGTTTGGGACAGGGGGCAAATTCACCCCTCCACTTT.